A single sample gave rise to the 10 T cell receptor beta chains below, sequenced in a study of blood T cell repertoires in COVID-19. Libraries were prepared by immunoSEQ multiplex PCR; TCRdb keeps only in-frame clonotypes and omits some of them. The table lists about 82,000 clones, 75% to 90% of them singletons, with 1% to 1.5% in the top ten. The sequenced sample was PBMCs or T cells enriched from blood (not recorded which). The receptors here all came from a woman in her fifties or sixties with acute COVID-19.

This clone has only a few counts. The chain links TRBV5-4 to TRBJ2-1; the D gene is possibly TRBD2 (6 bases). This CDR3 comprises 13 residues. V was trimmed by 7 bases and J by 0 bases, leaving 8 bases between them. Germline CDR1 and CDR2: SGHNT and YYREEE (reference sequence). CDR3 sequence (DNA): TGTGCCAGCGGAGGGCGCTCCTACAATGAGCAGTTCTTC. Protein: CASGGRSYNEQFF.

The rearrangement links TRBV7-9 to TRBJ1-3; no reliable D call. In germline, CDR1 is SEHNR, CDR2 FQNEAQ (reference sequence). CDR3 length: 14 residues. Trimming removed 5 bases from V and 0 bases from J, with 8 bases in between. CDR3 protein: CASSVQTSGNTIYF. CDR3 bases: TGTGCCAGCAGCGTACAGACCTCTGGAAACACCATATATTTT.

The chain carries TRBV5-5 and TRBJ2-7; 7 nucleotides agree with TRBD2. The junction had 4 bases not matched to a gene; V was cut back by 0 bases and J by 1 base. The CDR3 has 15 residues. Germline CDR1 and CDR2: SGHKS and YYEKEE (reference sequence). This CDR3 is CASSLAASGSYEQYF. The CDR3 coding sequence is TGTGCCAGCAGCTTGGCGGCTAGCGGTTCCTACGAGCAGTACTTC.

V and J are TRBV7-2 and TRBJ2-7; the D gene is possibly TRBD2 (6 bases). This CDR3 region has 15 residues. CDR1 and CDR2 from the germline V gene are SGHTA and FQGNSA. V lost 1 base and J lost 0, with 10 bases in between. CDR3 sequence: CASSLGGGSSYEQYF. In DNA, the CDR3 is TGTGCCAGCAGCTTAGGGGGAGGCAGCTCCTACGAGCAGTACTTC.

The J gene is TRBJ1-5, the V gene TRBV2, with D uncertain. The V end was cut by 7 bases, the J end by 6 bases, with 13 bases between. Germline CDR1 is SNHLY and CDR2 is FYNNEI. This CDR3 is 13 amino acids long. As DNA, the CDR3 is TGTGCCAGCATTAACAGAGAAGGTCAGCCCCAGCATTTT. Its protein product is CASINREGQPQHF. Filled out from reference TRBV2 and TRBJ1-5, the complete variable domain reads EPEVTQTPSHQVTQMGQEVILRCVPISNHLYFYWYRQILGQKVEFLVSFYNNEISEKSEIFDDQFSVERPDGSNFTLKIRSTKLEDSAMYFCASINREGQPQHFGDGTRLSIL.

This clone was observed a few times. The gene calls are TRBV7-9 and TRBJ1-3, with 7 bases lining up with TRBD1. CDR3 size: 18 residues. After removal of 4 bases from V and 2 bases from J, the junction contained 14 bases not matched to a gene. Germline CDR1 and CDR2: SEHNR and FQNEAQ (reference sequence). CDR3 sequence (DNA): TGTGCCAGCAGCTCTCTACCGGGACAGCTTATAGCTGGAAACACCATATATTTT. Protein product: CASSSLPGQLIAGNTIYF.

This rearrangement joins TRBV19 to TRBJ2-7, with D possibly being TRBD2 (6 bases). Trimming took 5 bases from V and 3 from J, leaving 14 bases between them. This CDR3 is built from 14 residues. The germline V gene has CDR1 LNHDA and CDR2 SQIVND (reference sequence). CDR3 DNA sequence: TGTGCCAGTAGTGTCTCCTGGAGGGACTACGAGCAGTACTTC. Amino acids: CASSVSWRDYEQYF.

The rearrangement joins TRBV5-1 to TRBJ2-5, with D maybe TRBD2 (5 bases). The V gene lost 4 bases and the J gene lost 3 bases, with 13 bases spanning the gap. The CDR3 runs 14 residues. The germline CDR1 and CDR2 sequences are SGHRS and YFSETQ. This CDR3 reads CASSRRGDKETQYF. The CDR3 DNA is TGCGCCAGCAGCCGACGGGGAGATAAAGAGACCCAGTACTTC.

V is TRBV7-2 and J is TRBJ2-1; D gene uncertain. V lost 5 bases, J lost 4 bases, and 15 bases lay in between. The germline V gene has CDR1 SGHTA and CDR2 FQGNSA. The CDR3 extends over 15 amino acids. As DNA, the CDR3 is TGTGCCAGCAGCCCCCCCGGAGTTGGGTACAATGAGCAGTTCTTC. Translating gives CASSPPGVGYNEQFF. Complete variable domain (other parts from reference TRBV7-2 and TRBJ2-1): GAGVSQSPSNKVTEKGKDVELRCDPISGHTALYWYRQSLGQGLEFLIYFQGNSAPDKSGLPSDRFSAERTGGSVSTLTIQRTQQEDSAVYLCASSPPGVGYNEQFFGPGTRLTVL.

This chain uses TRBV4-2 with TRBJ1-3, with 7 bases matching TRBD1. CDR1 and CDR2 (germline): LGHNA, YNFKEQ. With V trimmed by 0 bases and J by 4 bases, 9 bases remained unmatched. CDR3 size: 17 residues. This CDR3 is CASSQERVETGGNTIYF. The CDR3 nucleotides read TGTGCCAGCAGCCAAGAGCGGGTCGAGACAGGGGGAAACACCATATATTTT.